This T cell receptor (beta chain) emerged from a study of blood T cell repertoires in COVID-19 (dated by TCRdb to about 2020). For the wider study: The collaborator samples originated in the United States, Italy and Spain and spanned the acute and convalescent phases of COVID-19. The repertoires were released in a freely available public database meant as a resource for research on the immune response to SARS-CoV-2. The sample metadata nearly always contained a de-identified subject ID, COVID-19 status, age in years and sex. Subjects who had been exposed to COVID-19, were actively infected with it, or had recovered from it provided the deeply sampled blood TCRbeta repertoires that made up the dataset. Where available, HLA class I and class II types were obtained from metadata supplied by the sample provider rather than from assay-based typing. The prospective study material was composed of cDNA or gDNA derived from T cells, B-cell-depleted T cells, or PBMCs. The samples were drawn from two sources: the first 160 participants of the ongoing ImmuneRACE study, and 950 to 1,500 subjects contributed by 6 global collaborators.

In the prospective study, participants were about 18 to 90 years old, resided in about 25 geographic areas of the United States, and were enrolled through a virtual design. In the prospective study, participants were assigned to cohorts based on the clinical history participants reported in a screening survey and a study questionnaire. In the prospective study, mobile phlebotomists collected whole blood, serum and a nasopharyngeal or oropharyngeal swab from each participant. Additional blood draws and questionnaires over an approximately 2-month period could optionally be provided by prospective study participants. Before DNA extraction, prospective study blood samples were shipped either frozen or at room temperature. What the research found in general, with its limitations: The amount of clinical and demographic metadata varied by source and participant and was provided uncurated.

The junction shows trimming of 4 bases on V and 4 bases on J, and the gene matches do not reach 3 bases of it. The germline V gene encodes CDR1 SNHLY and CDR2 FYNNEI. The CDR3 sequence holds 14 residues, the cysteine and phenylalanine included. The read is trimmed to its CDR3 DNA, 42 bases read in frame from base 1. TCRbeta CDR3 regions were amplified from genomic DNA using the immunoSEQ Assay, a bias-controlled multiplex PCR. Regarding the original processing steps: Nucleated cell counts per sample were estimated from amplification of reference gene primers within the assay. To quantify the absolute abundance of each unique TCRbeta CDR3 rearrangement, sequence reads were collapsed and filtered. For each sample, productive Simpson clonality was calculated as the square root of Simpson's diversity index over productive rearrangements. Sourced from immuneACCESS, this table was stored by TCRdb with only in-frame sequences that have V and J called. A share of the clones is absent; for the studies checked, an unresolved V gene accounts for under half, and the remainder has no known explanation. D and trimming come from the DNA, and the V and J calls and clone size come from that table. The sample data list approximately 180,000 clones, and 82% of these were observed just once. Of the sample, around 5.2% is held by the ten largest clones.

Notes on this clone: Its cognate antigen has yet to be identified. No clone much larger than this one lies a single base away; base qualities are absent.

The sequencing input was PBMCs or T cells enriched from blood (not recorded which). Here the chain combines TRBV2 and TRBJ1-2; TRBD1 lines up with 10 middle nucleotides. This clonotype was obtained from a woman aged 55-75 years with acute COVID-19. The DNA sequence follows: TGTGCCAGCAGTGGGGACAGGGGATCCTATGGCTACACCTTC. It is translated as CASSGDRGSYGYTF.